This TCR beta chain originates from a study of identical twins (dated by TCRdb to the mid-2010s). With regard to the full study: TCR alpha and beta repertoires from monozygotic twins, unrelated adults of various ages and cord blood were deep-sequenced to test whether fetal clonotypes persist. Replicate twin experiments were performed at different times using different library preparation protocols to rule out contamination.

Only healthy Caucasian donors were included. Three pairs of female monozygotic twins, all aged about 18 to 30 years, were included in the twin cohort. Positive isolation kits from Invitrogen were used to isolate CD4+ and CD8+ T cell populations. This clonotype has a handful of counts. Its target antigen remains unknown. There are no base qualities to consult, and no much larger clone falls within one base. CDR1 and CDR2 were assigned from the germline V gene (reference sequence) as LGHDT and YNNKEL. V is clipped by 0 bases and J by 2 bases, and the sequence between their germline boundaries is 13 bases long. Inclusive of the bounding cysteine and phenylalanine, the CDR3 is 17 residues long. Of the read, only the CDR3 DNA is kept; its 51 bases are in frame from base 1. The full study reports these points: Recombination models systematically underestimated out-of-frame TCR alpha sharing in monozygotic twins but agreed with sharing between unrelated individuals. Compared with coincidental sharing between unrelated individuals, an excess of low generation-probability sequences was observed among out-of-frame TCR alpha sequences shared between twins. Abundant cord blood beta clonotypes had fewer insertions, young adult naive repertoires showed a similar but weaker trend, and memory repertoires showed no such trend. Invariant T cells such as MAIT and iNKT could partly confound zero-insertion analyses, although diverse VJ usage argued against such confounding for most clonotypes. Excess twin sharing in beta out-of-frame sequences was weaker because fewer shared sequences lowered the signal-to-noise ratio. Because the same donors could not be followed over many years, conclusions were based on cross-sectional statistical analysis.

Library preparation used 5' RACE. Reads for this sample came from an Illumina HiSeq 2000. A universal primer binding site was introduced by template switching, and a unique molecular identifier was present in the final cDNA, enabling accurate counting of TCR cDNA molecules. Specific primers in the conserved constant-segment region were used to synthesize first-strand cDNA for the TCR alpha and beta chains. To control for contamination, each cDNA library was double barcoded with a SMART-Mk sample barcode plus Illumina barcodes. TruSeq adapter sequences along with Illumina sample barcodes were introduced in two successive PCR steps. Sequencing of the TCR alpha and beta cDNA libraries was done on the Illumina HiSeq platform using custom primers. The authors processed their data as follows. MiGEC was used to process raw reads and extract unique molecular identifiers, and MiXCR was used to find CDR3 positions. For each individual, recombination models were inferred using an EM algorithm with the repgenHMM and IGoR tools. The tcR package in R was used for shared clonotype analysis, with sharing normalized by the product of cloneset sizes. Out-of-frame nonproductive sequences were analyzed to study raw recombination free of thymic and clonal selection effects. TCRdb took the public reads, trimmed them with fastp at Q25, ran MiXCR for clone calling and kept in-frame beta chains. A single entry per CDR3 protein holds the most common genes and DNA from its merged rows. TCRdb assigned the V and J calls; the authors' analysis was not used. A total of about 530,000 distinct CDR3 sequences appear in this sample, about 22% of them only once. The ten largest account for around 0.48% of the sample.

The same sample was also used in a study of yellow fever vaccine responses in identical twins. The second source states: According to the authors, in identical twins the way T cells responded to vaccination appeared partly convergent and partly personalized. In the study, vaccine-responding T cell clones were precisely tracked in identical twins.

Sequenced: CD4+ T cells sorted from blood. The TCR originated in a woman aged 18-29 years in good health. The rearranged chain carries TRBV3-1 and TRBJ2-2, with the D gene tentatively TRBD1 or TRBD2, based on 6 matching bases in each. This receptor has the CDR3 CASSQDSTGGNTGELFF. The nucleotide sequence is given as TGTGCCAGCAGCCAAGATAGTACCGGGGGCAACACCGGGGAGCTGTTTTTT.